A single sample is the source of the 28 T cell receptor beta chains below, sequenced in a study of T cells in Graves' hyperthyroidism and ophthalmopathy. Using RNA transcripts as the source, TCR beta CDR3 regions were amplified. The HTBI primer set drove a first-round RT-PCR of the TCR CDR3. MiXCR was run by TCRdb on the multiplex PCR reads, yielding one entry per CDR3 protein. The table lists 350,000 or so distinct CDR3 sequences, 15% to 20% of them singletons, with about a third in the top ten. Material: blood. The receptors derive from a woman aged 25 to 39 with Graves' hyperthyroidism that later progressed to Graves' ophthalmopathy.

This clonotype was counted a few times. The genes are TRBV6-1 and TRBJ1-2; TRBD1 might be the D (6 bases). V lost 8 bases to trimming and J lost 13 bases, with 14 bases between them. The germline V gene has CDR1 MNHNS and CDR2 SASEGT. There are 10 residues in the CDR3. The CDR3 region is CASQGFLPTF. The CDR3 DNA sequence: TGTGCCAGCCAGGGGTTTCTACCCACCTTC.

At least ten counts were recorded for this clonotype. The rearrangement joins TRBV12-3 or TRBV12-4 to TRBJ2-7, with D perhaps matching TRBD1 (7 bases). CDR3 length: 13 residues. Trimming left V 4 bases short and J 6 bases short, with 13 bases between. The DNA for the CDR3 is TGTGCCAGCAGTTCGCGACAGGGAGGCGAGCAGTACTTC. It codes for CASSSRQGGEQYF.

This clonotype was counted ten times or more. The junction departs from the called germline gene at one end, perhaps through a read error. The rearrangement joins TRBV5-1 to TRBJ1-4; D is ambiguous. This CDR3 region has 14 residues. Germline assignment: CDR1 SGHRS and CDR2 YFSETQ. The CDR3 bases are TGCGCCAGCAGATTGGAGGCAACTAATGAAAAACTGTTTTTT. Amino acid sequence: CASRLEATNEKLFF.

Ten or more counts support this clonotype. The chain recombines TRBV12-3 or TRBV12-4 with TRBJ1-3, with a weak D call TRBD1 (6 bases). This CDR3 region has 14 residues. V shed 7 bases and J shed 2 bases, with 12 bases lying between them. The DNA of the CDR3 is TGTGCCAGCACCCTCGGGACAACTGGAAACACCATATATTTT. It yields the protein CASTLGTTGNTIYF.

Points on this clonotype: At one end the junction does not follow the germline gene, possibly because of a read error. J is TRBJ2-5 and V is TRBV20-1; D remains ambiguous. The CDR3 extends over 12 amino acids. Germline V CDR1 and CDR2: DFQATT, SNEGSKA (reference sequence). CDR3 coding DNA: TGCAGTGCTAGTCTCGGGCAAGGGACCCAGTACTTC. Amino acids: CSASLGQGTQYF.

This clonotype occurred many times. V usage is TRBV11-3 and J usage is TRBJ2-3; 9 bases line up with TRBD2. Germline lookup yields CDR1 SGHNT and CDR2 YENEEA. V was clipped by 3 bases and J by 0 bases; unmatched bases: 1. The CDR3 contains 15 residues. CDR3 sequence reads: CASSFAGGSTDTQYF. In nucleotides, the CDR3 is TGTGCCAGCAGCTTTGCGGGAGGGAGCACAGATACGCAGTATTTT.

This clonotype was picked up many times. The gene calls are TRBV11-2 and TRBJ1-1, with D possibly TRBD1 on 6 matching bases. Trimming removed 7 bases from V and 10 bases from J, with 25 bases in between. Looked up from germline, CDR1 is SGHAT and CDR2 is FQNNGV. The CDR3 covers 15 residues. CDR3 protein: CASNSLTTGARGAFF. The CDR3 bases are TGTGCCAGCAACTCGCTAACGACGGGGGCCCGCGGAGCTTTCTTT. The whole variable domain, filled in from reference TRBV11-2 and TRBJ1-1, reads EAGVAQSPRYKIIEKRQSVAFWCNPISGHATLYWYQQILGQGPKLLIQFQNNGVVDDSQLPKDRFSAERLKGVDSTLKIQPAKLEDSAVYLCASNSLTTGARGAFFGQGTRLTVV.

This clonotype has at least ten counts. The gene calls are TRBV12-3 or TRBV12-4 and TRBJ1-1; 8 nucleotides align to TRBD1. This CDR3 spans 12 amino acids. The V and J ends lost 3 bases and 8 bases, in that order; junction bases with no gene match: 2. CDR3 coding DNA: TGTGCCAGCAGTTTCGGACAGGGAGAAGCTTTCTTT. Residues: CASSFGQGEAFF.

The V and J genes are TRBV6-1 and TRBJ2-5, with TRBD2 matching 11 bases. The germline V gene has CDR1 MNHNS and CDR2 SASEGT. The CDR3 sequence is 16 residues long. Germline trimming cut 6 bases from V and 5 bases from J; bases unmatched to any gene: 11. The CDR3 loop reads CASRASGGQSRETQYF. The CDR3 region has the DNA TGTGCCAGCAGGGCTAGCGGGGGGCAAAGTAGGGAGACCCAGTACTTC.

This clonotype was picked up many times. The chain has TRBV20-1 and TRBJ1-2; 7 nucleotides match TRBD1. V shed 5 bases, J shed 7 bases, and the junction held 7 bases outside the gene matches. Germline V gene data show CDR1 as DFQATT and CDR2 as SNEGSKA (reference sequence). The CDR3 covers 12 residues. The CDR3 protein is CSAFGQELGYTF. In nucleotides, the CDR3 is TGCAGTGCTTTCGGACAGGAACTTGGCTACACCTTC.

The gene calls are TRBV5-6 and TRBJ2-7; 9 bases agree with TRBD1. Germline CDR1 reads SGHDT; CDR2 reads YYEEEE. The CDR3 spans 17 residues. V was clipped by 3 bases and J by 2 bases; unmatched bases: 12. The CDR3 loop reads CASSSLEGTGSPYEQYF. In nucleotides, the CDR3 is TGTGCCAGCAGCTCTCTTGAAGGGACAGGGAGCCCCTACGAGCAGTACTTC.

The J gene is TRBJ1-6, the V gene TRBV2, with D maybe TRBD1 (6 bases). Per germline, CDR1 SNHLY and CDR2 FYNNEI. The CDR3 has 18 residues. The CDR3 nucleotides read TGTGCTACGCGGGGGGCACAGCAAGATTCCTCCTATAATTCACCCCTCCACTTT. Amino acids: CATRGAQQDSSYNSPLHF.

This clonotype was seen ten or more times. J is TRBJ2-1 and V is TRBV12-3 or TRBV12-4; 7 nucleotides line up with TRBD2. This CDR3 spans 15 amino acids. J was trimmed by 7 bases and V by 3 bases; bases with no gene match: 9. CDR3 loop: CASSFKQRGRNEQFF. CDR3 DNA: TGTGCCAGCAGTTTCAAGCAGCGGGGTAGGAATGAGCAGTTCTTC.

At least ten counts were recorded for this clonotype. The chain combines TRBV18 with TRBJ1-1; a possible D gene is TRBD1 (5 bases). This CDR3 contains 13 residues. Between the trimmed V and J ends, which lost 2 bases and 4 bases, there was a span of 8 bases. Looked up from germline, CDR1 is KGHSH and CDR2 is LQKENI. The CDR3 coding sequence is TGTGCCAGCTCACCAGCGGGACTCACTGAAGCTTTCTTT. This translates into CASSPAGLTEAFF.

This clonotype was seen repeatedly, ten times or more. The chain joins TRBV10-3 to TRBJ2-7, with 7 bases that match TRBD1. Per the germline V gene, CDR1 is ENHRY and CDR2 is SYGVKD. V dropped 1 base and J dropped 2; count of bases not matched to a gene: 8. This CDR3 contains 16 residues. The CDR3 protein is CAISEFGTAAPYEQYF. CDR3 bases: TGTGCCATCAGTGAGTTTGGGACAGCCGCTCCCTACGAGCAGTACTTC.

This rearrangement joins TRBV7-8 to TRBJ2-7; D uncertain. The CDR3 runs 14 residues. Germline values: CDR1 SGHVS, CDR2 FQNEAQ. V dropped 1 base and J dropped 2 bases, with 9 bases sitting between them. The CDR3 loop is CASSLGPHAYEQYF. The CDR3 bases are TGTGCCAGCAGCTTAGGTCCCCATGCCTACGAGCAGTACTTC.

This clonotype was counted at least ten times. CDR3 protein: CASSFAASTGVYEQYF. DNA for the CDR3: TGCGCCAGCAGCTTTGCAGCCTCGACTGGGGTTTACGAGCAGTACTTC. The chain joins TRBV5-1 to TRBJ2-7, with no clear D. CDR3 length: 16 amino acids. The V end lost 2 bases, the J end lost 4 bases, and 19 bases lay between the germline ends. Germline V gives CDR1 SGHRS, CDR2 YFSETQ.

This clonotype came up a few times. The rearrangement uses TRBV20-1 and TRBJ2-2, with D hard to call. CDR3 length: 14 amino acids. Trimming pared 4 bases from V and 3 bases from J, leaving 12 bases between. The V gene's germline CDR1 is DFQATT and CDR2 SNEGSKA (reference sequence). The CDR3 reads CSAINSFDTGELFF. CDR3 DNA sequence: TGCAGTGCTATCAACAGTTTTGACACCGGGGAGCTGTTTTTT.

The chain joins TRBV18 to TRBJ1-5, with TRBD1 matching 7 bases. Unmatched junction bases numbered 7, after V lost 6 bases and J lost 5 bases. The germline gives CDR1 KGHSH, CDR2 LQKENI. The length of the CDR3 is 14 residues. CDR3 sequence: CASSRQGGDQPQHF. CDR3 DNA: TGTGCCAGCTCTCGTCAGGGGGGGGATCAGCCCCAGCATTTT.

In its sample, this clonotype was seen once. The chain has TRBV27 and TRBJ2-2, with D uncertain. CDR3 size: 16 residues. From germline, CDR1 is MNHEY and CDR2 SMNVEV (reference sequence). Trimming removed 2 bases at V and 3 bases at J, with 13 bases between. The CDR3 DNA reads as TGTGCCAGCAGTTTAATAGGGTTTAGTGACACCGGGGAGCTGTTTTTT. Translated: CASSLIGFSDTGELFF.

This clonotype was recorded at least ten times. The J gene is TRBJ2-1, the V gene TRBV20-1, with D perhaps assigned TRBD1 or TRBD2 (7 bases each). V lost 1 base to trimming and J lost 0 bases, with 16 bases between them. Germline CDR1 reads DFQATT; CDR2 reads SNEGSKA (reference sequence). CDR3 length equals 17 residues. The CDR3 sequence: CSARVIRGGHSYNEQFF. The CDR3 nucleotides read TGCAGTGCTAGAGTGATCAGGGGGGGCCACTCCTACAATGAGCAGTTCTTC.

Many counts were recorded for this clonotype. The V call is TRBV11-2, the J call TRBJ2-2, with D maybe TRBD1 (8 bases). Trimming cost V 7 bases and J 6 bases, with 24 bases left between them. The CDR3 runs 17 residues. CDR1 and CDR2 from the germline V gene are SGHAT and FQNNGV. In nucleotides, the CDR3 is TGTGCCAGCACCCCAGACACATACAGGGGGGGGGCCGGGGAGCTGTTTTTT. Its translation is CASTPDTYRGGAGELFF.

This clonotype has at least ten counts. The gene calls are TRBV28 and TRBJ2-7; 8 bases agree with TRBD2. The V gene end was trimmed by 6 bases and the J gene end by 3 bases; junction bases not matched to a gene: 7. Germline loops: CDR1 MDHEN, CDR2 SYDVKM. The CDR3 spans 14 residues. The CDR3: CASREAGESYEQYF. CDR3 coding DNA: TGTGCCAGCAGAGAAGCGGGAGAGAGCTACGAGCAGTACTTC.

This clonotype was observed at least ten times. This sequence joins TRBV27 and TRBJ2-7; 9 bases map to TRBD1. CDR3 size: 13 residues. J was trimmed by 3 bases and V by 6 bases; bases with no gene match: 3. Germline CDR1 reads MNHEY; CDR2 reads SMNVEV (reference sequence). CDR3 in DNA: TGTGCCAGCAGGGAGGGACAGGGCTACGAGCAGTACTTC. It translates to CASREGQGYEQYF.

On this clonotype: One junction end does not reproduce the germline sequence, and a read error may be involved. The chain employs TRBV4-2 and TRBJ2-1; 8 bases map to TRBD2. CDR1 is LGHNA and CDR2 is YNFKEQ in the germline V gene. This CDR3 is 17 amino acids long. CDR3 coding DNA: TGTGCCAGCGGCCAACGCTCCGGGACTAGAGCAGACAATGAGCAGTTCTTC. It codes for CASGQRSGTRADNEQFF.

This clonotype has only a few counts. The chain carries TRBV19 and TRBJ2-2; TRBD1 agrees at 8 bases. Germline loops: CDR1 LNHDA, CDR2 SQIVND (reference sequence). The CDR3 covers 13 residues. Trimming removed 10 bases from V and 6 bases from J; junction bases left unmatched: 7. For the CDR3, the DNA is TGTGCCACCAGGACAGGGTTCCCCGGGGAGCTGTTTTTT. Amino acid sequence: CATRTGFPGELFF.

This clonotype came up once. V and J are TRBV7-2 and TRBJ2-2, with no clear D. Trimming pared 4 bases from V and 6 bases from J, leaving 12 bases between. The CDR3 spans 14 residues. The V gene's germline CDR1 is SGHTA and CDR2 FQGNSA. DNA of the CDR3: TGTGCCAGCAGCTCTCGACCTTTGGCCGGGGAGCTGTTTTTT. Amino acids: CASSSRPLAGELFF.

At least ten counts were recorded for this clonotype. This chain links TRBV7-2 with TRBJ2-1; TRBD2 matches at 11 bases. Germline loops: CDR1 SGHTA, CDR2 FQGNSA. The CDR3 is made up of 18 amino acids. J gave up 8 bases and V 3 bases, and 15 bases lay outside the gene matches. In nucleotides, the CDR3 is TGTGCCAGCAGCTTGAACCCAACGGGACTAGCGGTGATGGATGAGCAGTTCTTC. Its translation is CASSLNPTGLAVMDEQFF. The full variable domain, with the rest looked up from reference TRBV7-2 and TRBJ2-1, is GAGVSQSPSNKVTEKGKDVELRCDPISGHTALYWYRQSLGQGLEFLIYFQGNSAPDKSGLPSDRFSAERTGGSVSTLTIQRTQQEDSAVYLCASSLNPTGLAVMDEQFFGPGTRLTVL.